This TCR beta chain was captured in a study of shared clonotypes between healthy human individuals. Findings and caveats of the study: Only blood underwent sampling, and tissue repertoires likely differ.

Concerning this clone itself: As yet, its antigen is unknown.

The CDR3 runs to 15 residues. The germline gives CDR1 PRHDT, CDR2 FYEKMQ (reference sequence). The J segment lost 3 bases and the V segment lost 5 bases, leaving 9 bases of the junction unmatched. Healthy HIV-negative adults with no recent acute infections or vaccinations were recruited as donors. Nashville, Tennessee was home to all donors, who were Caucasian adults. PBMC DNA, left unsorted, was sequenced on ten immunoSEQ deep assay plates. Profiled with immunoSEQ multiplex PCR; TCRdb holds only in-frame clones, not every one. This repertoire shows over 400,000 clones, about 72% found once; its top ten account for 12%.

What was sequenced was PBMCs. The V gene is TRBV13, the J gene TRBJ1-1; TRBD1 agrees at 7 bases. The sequence was collected from a middle-aged woman in good health. Some clones in this sample may be carry-over from other donors' samples. The CDR3 region has the DNA TGTGCCAGCAGCGCCCAATACAGGGGCGACACTGAAGCTTTCTTT. It specifies CASSAQYRGDTEAFF.